This T cell receptor (beta chain) was recorded in a study of T cells in women clearing cervical HPV infection. Across the whole study: With HLA typing for only a few women, HLA confounding remains possible. General study results and limits: Timing of associations relative to infection is unclear; T-cell subsets were not isolated.

Generated by immunoSEQ multiplex PCR, the TCRdb table keeps only in-frame clones and is missing some. Recorded here are around 39,000 clones; the top ten clones represent 6.4%. The CDR3 is 13 amino acids. Trimming pared 1 base from V and 6 bases from J, leaving 8 bases between. CDR1 and CDR2 (germline): SGHDT, YYEEEE. Regarding this clone: The antigen is unknown. The read falls 3 residues short of the CDR3 end, and the missing part is taken from the germline J gene.

The chain links TRBV5-6 to TRBJ2-1; D gene unclear. The sample comprised blood buffy coat. The source is a woman aged 18 to 69 with a cervical HPV16 infection that either progressed to CIN3+ or cleared (not recorded which). The chain's CDR3 is CASSLYRRNEQFF. CDR3 DNA, as far as it was read: TGTGCCAGCAGCTTGTACAGACGCAATGAG.